The rows below give T cell receptor beta chains drawn from one sample of a study of blood T cell repertoires in COVID-19. Here immunoSEQ multiplex PCR was the method, and the copy in TCRdb shows in-frame clones only, minus some. The sample has around 170,000 clones, around 84% seen once. The material sequenced was peripheral blood. All receptors come from a man aged 25 to 45 with active or convalescent COVID-19. The CDR3 runs from the conserved cysteine through the conserved F or W. The order of the fields is V gene, D gene, clone size, J gene, CDR3 protein, CDR3 DNA. A D gene is named only where the DNA matches it firmly. The size field is filled for only some rows; it gives once, few, many or a size class.

v_call: TRBV5-1
d_call: TRBD1
clone_size: NA
j_call: TRBJ1-5
cdr3_aa: CASSLEGTGSNQPQHF
cdr3_nt: TGCGCCAGCAGCTTGGAGGGGACAGGGTCCAATCAGCCCCAGCATTTT

v_call: TRBV10-3
d_call: TRBD1
clone_size: NA
j_call: TRBJ1-1
cdr3_aa: CAISEDRATEAFF
cdr3_nt: TGTGCCATCAGTGAGGACAGGGCCACTGAAGCTTTCTTT

v_call: TRBV5-5
d_call: TRBD1
clone_size: NA
j_call: TRBJ2-3
cdr3_aa: CASSGNRGSAITDTQYF
cdr3_nt: TGTGCCAGCAGCGGGAACAGGGGATCCGCAATCACAGATACGCAGTATTTT

v_call: TRBV10-3
d_call: NA
clone_size: few
j_call: TRBJ1-1
cdr3_aa: CAISESRARRINTEAFF
cdr3_nt: TGTGCCATCAGTGAGTCCCGGGCCAGGAGGATAAACACTGAAGCTTTCTTT

v_call: TRBV4-1
d_call: NA
clone_size: NA
j_call: TRBJ1-4
cdr3_aa: CTSSQDRGEKLFF
cdr3_nt: TGCACCAGCAGCCAAGACCGCGGAGAAAAACTGTTTTTT

v_call: TRBV11-1
d_call: TRBD1
clone_size: NA
j_call: TRBJ2-2
cdr3_aa: CASSLQTGQTGELFF
cdr3_nt: TGTGCCAGCAGCTTGCAGACAGGGCAAACCGGGGAGCTGTTTTTT

v_call: TRBV18
d_call: NA
clone_size: once
j_call: TRBJ2-7
cdr3_aa: CASSQGTEYEQYF
cdr3_nt: TGTGCCAGCTCTCAGGGGACGGAATACGAGCAGTACTTC

v_call: TRBV5-1
d_call: TRBD2
clone_size: NA
j_call: TRBJ2-1
cdr3_aa: CASSPGVAGGSYNEQFF
cdr3_nt: TGCGCCAGCAGCCCGGGGGTAGCGGGGGGCAGTTACAATGAGCAGTTCTTC

v_call: TRBV6-4
d_call: TRBD1
clone_size: NA
j_call: TRBJ2-5
cdr3_aa: CASSYGQGQETQYF
cdr3_nt: TGTGCCAGCAGTTACGGACAGGGCCAAGAGACCCAGTACTTC

v_call: TRBV6-2/TRBV6-3
d_call: NA
clone_size: NA
j_call: TRBJ2-2
cdr3_aa: CASSIRDWNTGELFF
cdr3_nt: TGTGCCAGCAGTATCCGGGACTGGAACACCGGGGAGCTGTTTTTT

v_call: TRBV10-2
d_call: NA
clone_size: once
j_call: TRBJ2-1
cdr3_aa: CASSDGPGEVDEQFF
cdr3_nt: TGCGCCAGCAGTGATGGGCCGGGAGAAGTGGATGAGCAGTTCTTC

v_call: TRBV6-5
d_call: NA
clone_size: NA
j_call: TRBJ2-7
cdr3_aa: CASSYSWRPTSYEQYF
cdr3_nt: TGTGCCAGCAGTTACTCTTGGAGGCCCACTAGCTACGAGCAGTACTTC

v_call: TRBV2
d_call: NA
clone_size: few
j_call: TRBJ1-1
cdr3_aa: CASGGRAEAFF
cdr3_nt: TGTGCCAGCGGCGGGAGGGCTGAAGCTTTCTTT

v_call: TRBV6-2/TRBV6-3
d_call: NA
clone_size: NA
j_call: TRBJ1-1
cdr3_aa: CASSPWGRNTEAFF
cdr3_nt: TGTGCCAGCAGTCCCTGGGGGCGGAACACTGAAGCTTTCTTT

v_call: TRBV28
d_call: NA
clone_size: NA
j_call: TRBJ1-1
cdr3_aa: CASSLGGQIYTEAFF
cdr3_nt: TGTGCCAGCAGTTTAGGAGGACAGATTTACACTGAAGCTTTCTTT

v_call: TRBV28
d_call: TRBD1
clone_size: NA
j_call: TRBJ1-2
cdr3_aa: CASSLDRGGNYGYTF
cdr3_nt: TGTGCCAGCAGTTTAGACAGGGGGGGAAACTATGGCTACACCTTC